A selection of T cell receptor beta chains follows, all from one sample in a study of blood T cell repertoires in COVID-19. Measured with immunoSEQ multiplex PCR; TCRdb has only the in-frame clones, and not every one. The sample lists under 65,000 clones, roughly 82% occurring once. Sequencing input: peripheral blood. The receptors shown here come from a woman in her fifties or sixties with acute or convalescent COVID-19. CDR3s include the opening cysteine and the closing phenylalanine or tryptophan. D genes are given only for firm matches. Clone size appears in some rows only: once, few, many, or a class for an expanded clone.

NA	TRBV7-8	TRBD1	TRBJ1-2	CASSRGTGEGYTF	TGTGCCAGCAGCCGGGGGACAGGGGAAGGCTACACCTTC
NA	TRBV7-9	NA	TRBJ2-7	CASSLRVYEQYF	TGTGCCAGCAGCCTACGGGTCTACGAGCAGTACTTC
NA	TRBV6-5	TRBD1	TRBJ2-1	CASRRQGSSYNEQFF	TGTGCCAGCAGGCGACAGGGATCCTCCTACAATGAGCAGTTCTTC
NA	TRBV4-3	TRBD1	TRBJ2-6	CASSQDAWQGVSSGANVLTF	TGCGCCAGCAGCCAAGATGCCTGGCAGGGGGTTAGCTCTGGGGCCAACGTCCTGACTTTC
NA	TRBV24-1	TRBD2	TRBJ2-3	CATRGLKDTQYF	TGTGCCACCAGGGGACTAAAAGATACGCAGTATTTT
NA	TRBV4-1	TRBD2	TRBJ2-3	CASSQKEGLAGGLITFF	TGCGCCAGCAGCCAAAAAGAGGGACTAGCGGGGGGGCTTATCACGTTTTTT
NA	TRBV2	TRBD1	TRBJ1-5	CASSGQGATEPQHF	TGTGCCAGCAGTGGACAGGGGGCAACTGAGCCCCAGCATTTT
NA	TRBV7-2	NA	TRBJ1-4	CASKGGWGEKLFF	TGTGCCAGCAAGGGAGGGTGGGGGGAAAAACTGTTTTTT
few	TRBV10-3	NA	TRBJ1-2	CAISESGDSYGYTF	TGTGCCATCAGTGAGTCAGGTGACAGCTATGGCTACACCTTC
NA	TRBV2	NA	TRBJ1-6	CASRGMAPLHF	TGTGCCAGCAGGGGCATGGCACCCCTCCACTTT
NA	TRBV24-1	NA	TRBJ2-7	CATSEDGNRAEQYF	TGTGCCACCAGTGAGGATGGGAACAGGGCCGAGCAGTACTTC
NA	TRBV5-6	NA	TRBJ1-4	CASSLRGIGEKLFF	TGTGCCAGCAGCCTCAGGGGAATCGGTGAAAAACTGTTTTTT
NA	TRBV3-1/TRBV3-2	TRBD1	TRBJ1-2	CASSVGTGGSYTF	TGTGCCAGCAGCGTCGGGACAGGGGGTTCCTACACCTTC
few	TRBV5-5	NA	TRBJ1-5	CASSPGPAGGDGNQPQHF	TGTGCCAGCAGCCCTGGCCCCGCGGGAGGTGATGGCAATCAGCCCCAGCATTTT
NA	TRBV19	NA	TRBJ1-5	CASSIRSGEPQHF	TGTGCCAGTAGTATCCGTAGCGGGGAGCCCCAGCATTTT
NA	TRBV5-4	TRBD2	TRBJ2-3	CASSLRASGGFDTQYF	TGTGCCAGCAGCTTGAGGGCTAGCGGGGGATTCGATACGCAGTATTTT
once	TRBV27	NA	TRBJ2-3	CASQPRTITDTQYF	TGTGCCAGCCAACCCCGGACAATCACAGATACGCAGTATTTT
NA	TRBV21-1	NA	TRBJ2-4	CASSKKIKGVAKNIQYF	TGTGCCAGCAGCAAAAAGATTAAGGGGGTAGCCAAAAACATTCAGTACTTC
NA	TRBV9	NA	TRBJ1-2	CASSVVLGAGYTF	TGTGCCAGCAGCGTTGTATTAGGGGCTGGCTACACCTTC
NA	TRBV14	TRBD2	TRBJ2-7	CASSRVGTTATGEQYF	TGTGCCAGCAGCCGTGTAGGGACTACCGCTACGGGCGAGCAGTACTTC
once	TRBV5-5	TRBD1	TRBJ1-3	CASSGTGAPGNTIYF	TGTGCCAGCAGCGGGACAGGGGCACCTGGAAACACCATATATTTT
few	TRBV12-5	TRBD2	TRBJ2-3	CASGPSGERTDTQYF	TGTGCTAGTGGTCCTAGCGGGGAAAGGACAGATACGCAGTATTTT
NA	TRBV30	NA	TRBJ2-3	CAWSVSRGTDTQYF	TGTGCCTGGAGTGTATCCAGGGGCACAGATACGCAGTATTTT
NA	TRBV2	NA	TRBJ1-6	CASRVDSSYNSPLHF	TGTGCCAGCAGGGTCGATAGCTCCTATAATTCACCCCTCCACTTT
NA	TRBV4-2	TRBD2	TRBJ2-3	CASSQDWTSGGADTQYF	TGTGCCAGCAGCCAAGATTGGACTAGCGGGGGGGCAGATACGCAGTATTTT
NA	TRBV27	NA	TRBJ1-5	CASSGGYNQPQHF	TGTGCCAGCAGTGGGGGGTATAATCAGCCCCAGCATTTT
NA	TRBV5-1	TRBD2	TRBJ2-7	CASSLSPGGEQYF	TGCGCCAGCAGCTTATCCCCGGGGGGCGAGCAGTACTTC
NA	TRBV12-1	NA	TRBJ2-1	CASSRGLVYVINEQFF	TGTGCCAGCAGCCGTGGGCTGGTCTATGTAATCAATGAGCAGTTCTTC
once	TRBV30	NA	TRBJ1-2	CAWSLGVRYGYTF	TGTGCCTGGAGCCTAGGGGTGCGCTATGGCTACACCTTC
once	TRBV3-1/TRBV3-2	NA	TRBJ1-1	CASSQKPTRYTEAFF	TGTGCCAGCAGCCAAAAACCCACGAGGTACACTGAAGCTTTCTTT
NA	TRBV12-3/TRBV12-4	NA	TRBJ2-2	CASGGFTGELFF	TGTGCCAGCGGGGGGTTTACCGGGGAGCTGTTTTTT
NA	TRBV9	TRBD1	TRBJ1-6	CASSVARQGNSPLHF	TGTGCCAGCAGCGTAGCTCGACAGGGTAATTCACCCCTCCACTTT
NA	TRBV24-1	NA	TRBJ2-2	CATSVYLTGELFF	TGTGCCACCAGTGTTTATCTCACCGGGGAGCTGTTTTTT
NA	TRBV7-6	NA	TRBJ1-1	CASSLGRQGRNTEAFF	TGTGCCAGCAGCTTAGGGCGCCAGGGCCGGAACACTGAAGCTTTCTTT
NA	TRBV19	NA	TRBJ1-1	CASRPLQVSQGFEAFF	TGTGCCAGTAGACCGCTACAGGTATCTCAAGGCTTTGAAGCTTTCTTT
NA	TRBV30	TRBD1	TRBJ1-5	CAWSAPGQGFQPQHF	TGTGCCTGGAGTGCCCCGGGACAGGGCTTTCAGCCCCAGCATTTT
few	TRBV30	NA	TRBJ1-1	CAYTRGSYTEAFF	TGTGCCTACACACGGGGGTCTTACACTGAAGCTTTCTTT
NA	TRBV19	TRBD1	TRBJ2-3	CASSPTGTGSTDTQYF	TGTGCCAGTAGTCCGACCGGGACAGGCAGCACAGATACGCAGTATTTT
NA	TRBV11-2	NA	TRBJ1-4	CASSLGQINEKLFF	TGTGCCAGCAGCTTAGGGCAGATTAATGAAAAACTGTTTTTT
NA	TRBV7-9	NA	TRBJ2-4	CASSGTAGFKNIQYF	TGTGCCAGCAGCGGAACTGCAGGATTTAAAAACATTCAGTACTTC
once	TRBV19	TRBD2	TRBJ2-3	CASSIPRLAGSDTQYF	TGTGCCAGTAGTATCCCCCGGCTAGCGGGGTCAGATACGCAGTATTTT
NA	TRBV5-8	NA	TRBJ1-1	CASSLREYGGEAFF	TGTGCCAGCAGCTTAAGGGAGTACGGGGGTGAAGCTTTCTTT
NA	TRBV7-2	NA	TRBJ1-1	CASSSRDTEAFF	TGTGCCAGCAGCTCGCGGGACACTGAAGCTTTCTTT
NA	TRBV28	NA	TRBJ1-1	CASIEFMNTEAFF	TGTGCCAGCATCGAGTTTATGAACACTGAAGCTTTCTTT
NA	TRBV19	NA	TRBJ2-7	CASSLFRGEQYF	TGTGCCAGTAGTCTCTTCCGCGGCGAGCAGTACTTC
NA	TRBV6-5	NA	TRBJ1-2	CASSTGAERGYTF	TGTGCCAGCAGTACTGGGGCAGAACGTGGCTACACCTTC
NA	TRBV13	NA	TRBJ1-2	CASSFGGNYGYTF	TGTGCCAGCAGCTTTGGCGGCAACTATGGCTACACCTTC
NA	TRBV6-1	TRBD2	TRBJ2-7	CASSEGLAGGYEQYF	TGTGCCAGCAGTGAAGGACTAGCGGGGGGTTACGAGCAGTACTTC
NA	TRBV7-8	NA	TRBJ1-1	CASSLGSGAFF	TGTGCCAGCAGCTTAGGGAGCGGAGCTTTCTTT